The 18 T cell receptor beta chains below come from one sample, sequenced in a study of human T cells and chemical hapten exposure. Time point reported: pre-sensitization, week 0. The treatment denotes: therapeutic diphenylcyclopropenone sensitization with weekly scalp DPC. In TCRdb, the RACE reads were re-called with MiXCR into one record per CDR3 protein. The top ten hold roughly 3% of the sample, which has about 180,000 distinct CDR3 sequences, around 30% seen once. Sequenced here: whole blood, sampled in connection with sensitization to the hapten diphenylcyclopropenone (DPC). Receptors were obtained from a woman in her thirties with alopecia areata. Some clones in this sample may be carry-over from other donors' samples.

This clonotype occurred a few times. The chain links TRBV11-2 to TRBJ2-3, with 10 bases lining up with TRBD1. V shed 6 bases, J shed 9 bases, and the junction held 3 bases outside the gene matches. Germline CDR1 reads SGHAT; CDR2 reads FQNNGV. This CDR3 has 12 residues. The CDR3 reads CASRWTGGTQYF. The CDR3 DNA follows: TGTGCCAGCAGGTGGACAGGGGGAACGCAGTATTTT.

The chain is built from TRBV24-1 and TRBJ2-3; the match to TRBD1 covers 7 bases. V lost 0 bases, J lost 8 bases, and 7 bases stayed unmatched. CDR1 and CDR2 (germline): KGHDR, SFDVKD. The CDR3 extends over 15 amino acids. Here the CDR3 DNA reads TGTGCCACCAGTGATTTGCGAGGGGCAGGGGGTACGCAGTATTTT. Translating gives CATSDLRGAGGTQYF.

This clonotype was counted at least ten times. CDR3 sequence: CSAKRSRDNNNSPLHF. In DNA, the CDR3 is TGCAGTGCTAAACGATCACGGGACAATAATAATTCACCCCTCCACTTT. The rearrangement uses TRBV20-1 and TRBJ1-6; D may be TRBD1 (6 bases). CDR1 and CDR2 from the germline V gene are DFQATT and SNEGSKA (reference sequence). The V end was cut by 4 bases, the J end by 5 bases, with 18 bases between. This CDR3 contains 16 residues.

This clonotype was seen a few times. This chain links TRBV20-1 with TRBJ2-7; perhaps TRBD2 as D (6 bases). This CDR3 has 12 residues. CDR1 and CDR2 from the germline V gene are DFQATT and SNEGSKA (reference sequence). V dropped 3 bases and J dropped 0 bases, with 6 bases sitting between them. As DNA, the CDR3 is TGCAGTGCTAGCGGGAGCTCCTACGAGCAGTACTTC. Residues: CSASGSSYEQYF.

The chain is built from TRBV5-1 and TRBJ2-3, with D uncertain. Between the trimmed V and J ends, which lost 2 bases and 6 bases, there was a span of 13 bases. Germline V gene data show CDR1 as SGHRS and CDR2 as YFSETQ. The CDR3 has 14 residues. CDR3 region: CASSLGSGEDTQYF. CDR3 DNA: TGCGCCAGCAGCTTAGGTAGTGGCGAGGATACGCAGTATTTT.

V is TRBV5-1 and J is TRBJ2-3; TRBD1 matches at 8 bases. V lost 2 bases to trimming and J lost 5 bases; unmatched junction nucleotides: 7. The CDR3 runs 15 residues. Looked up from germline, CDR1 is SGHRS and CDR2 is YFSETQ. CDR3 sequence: CASSLRGTGRDTQYF. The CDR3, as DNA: TGCGCCAGCAGCTTACGTGGGACAGGCAGAGATACGCAGTATTTT.

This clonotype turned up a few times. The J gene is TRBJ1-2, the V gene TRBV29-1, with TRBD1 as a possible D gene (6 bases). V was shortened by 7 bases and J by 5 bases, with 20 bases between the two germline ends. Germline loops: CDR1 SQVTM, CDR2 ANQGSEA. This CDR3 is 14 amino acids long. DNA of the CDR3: TGCAGCGGCGGGTGGGACATAGAGGGGTATGGCTACACCTTC. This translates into CSGGWDIEGYGYTF.

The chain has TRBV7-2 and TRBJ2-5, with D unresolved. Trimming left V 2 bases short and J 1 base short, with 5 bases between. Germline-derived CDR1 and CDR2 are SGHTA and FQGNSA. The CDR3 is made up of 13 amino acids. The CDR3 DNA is TGTGCCAGCAGCTTATTCACCCAAGAGACCCAGTACTTC. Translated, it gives CASSLFTQETQYF.

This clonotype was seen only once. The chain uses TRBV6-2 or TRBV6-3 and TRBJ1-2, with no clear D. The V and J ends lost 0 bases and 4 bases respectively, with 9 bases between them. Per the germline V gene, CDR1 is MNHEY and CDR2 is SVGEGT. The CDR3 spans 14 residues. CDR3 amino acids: CASSYSLLTYGYTF. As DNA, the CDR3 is TGTGCCAGCAGTTACTCGTTACTCACCTATGGCTACACCTTC.

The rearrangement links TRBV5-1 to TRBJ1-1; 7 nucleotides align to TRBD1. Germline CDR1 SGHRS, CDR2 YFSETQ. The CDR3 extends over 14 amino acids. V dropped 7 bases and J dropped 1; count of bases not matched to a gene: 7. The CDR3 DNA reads TGCGCCAGCCGGAGACAGGGACGGAACACTGAAGCTTTCTTT. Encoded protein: CASRRQGRNTEAFF.

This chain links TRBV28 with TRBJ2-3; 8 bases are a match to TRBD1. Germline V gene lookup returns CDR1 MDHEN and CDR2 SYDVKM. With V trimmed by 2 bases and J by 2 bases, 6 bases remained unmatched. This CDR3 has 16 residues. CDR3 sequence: CASSLQGAFPTDTQYF. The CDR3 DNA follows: TGTGCCAGCAGTTTACAGGGGGCCTTCCCCACAGATACGCAGTATTTT.

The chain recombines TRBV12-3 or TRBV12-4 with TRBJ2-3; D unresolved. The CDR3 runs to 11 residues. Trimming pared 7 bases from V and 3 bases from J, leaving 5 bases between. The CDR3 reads CASKVTDTQYF. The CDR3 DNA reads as TGTGCCAGCAAGGTTACAGATACGCAGTATTTT.

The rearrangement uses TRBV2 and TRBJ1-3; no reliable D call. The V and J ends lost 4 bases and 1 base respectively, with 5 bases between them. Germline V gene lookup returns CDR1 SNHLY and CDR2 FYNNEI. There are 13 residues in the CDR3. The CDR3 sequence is CASSVGSGNTIYF. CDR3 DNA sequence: TGTGCCAGCAGTGTCGGATCTGGAAACACCATATATTTT.

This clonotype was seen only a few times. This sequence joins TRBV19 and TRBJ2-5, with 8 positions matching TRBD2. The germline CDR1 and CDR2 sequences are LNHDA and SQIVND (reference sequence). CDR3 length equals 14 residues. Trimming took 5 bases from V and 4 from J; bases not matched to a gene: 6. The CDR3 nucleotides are TGTGCCAGTAGTCCGAGCGGGAGTCGAGAGACCCAGTACTTC. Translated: CASSPSGSRETQYF.

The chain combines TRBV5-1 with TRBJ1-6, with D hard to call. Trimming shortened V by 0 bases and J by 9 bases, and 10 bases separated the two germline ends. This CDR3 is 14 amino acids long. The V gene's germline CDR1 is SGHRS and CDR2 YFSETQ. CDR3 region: CASSLGAGGSPLHF. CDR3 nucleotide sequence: TGCGCCAGCAGCTTGGGGGCAGGAGGTTCACCCCTCCACTTT.

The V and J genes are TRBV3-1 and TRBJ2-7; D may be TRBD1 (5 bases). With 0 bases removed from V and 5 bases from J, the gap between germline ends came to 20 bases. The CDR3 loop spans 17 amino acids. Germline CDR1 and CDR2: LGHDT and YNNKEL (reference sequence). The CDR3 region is CASSQDLVRRVGDEQYF. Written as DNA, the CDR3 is TGTGCCAGCAGCCAAGATTTAGTTCGCAGGGTTGGGGACGAGCAGTACTTC.

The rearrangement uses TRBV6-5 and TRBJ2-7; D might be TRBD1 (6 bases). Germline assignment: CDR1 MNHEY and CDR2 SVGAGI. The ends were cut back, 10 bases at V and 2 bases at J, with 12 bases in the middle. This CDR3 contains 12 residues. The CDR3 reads CATQGNAYEQYF. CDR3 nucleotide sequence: TGTGCCACCCAGGGGAATGCCTACGAGCAGTACTTC.

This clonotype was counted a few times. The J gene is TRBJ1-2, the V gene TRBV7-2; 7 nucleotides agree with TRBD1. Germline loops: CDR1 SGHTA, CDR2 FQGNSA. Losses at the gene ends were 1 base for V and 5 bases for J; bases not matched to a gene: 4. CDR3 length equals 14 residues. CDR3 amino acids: CASSLEGQLYGYTF. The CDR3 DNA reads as TGTGCCAGCAGCTTAGAGGGACAGCTATATGGCTACACCTTC. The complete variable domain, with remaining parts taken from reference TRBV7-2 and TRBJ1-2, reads GAGVSQSPSNKVTEKGKDVELRCDPISGHTALYWYRQSLGQGLEFLIYFQGNSAPDKSGLPSDRFSAERTGGSVSTLTIQRTQQEDSAVYLCASSLEGQLYGYTFGSGTRLTVV.